Listed here are 5 T cell receptor beta chains from one sample, sequenced in a study of Graves' ophthalmopathy and Graves' hyperthyroidism. TCR beta CDR3 regions were amplified from RNA transcripts. An initial RT-PCR round employing HTBI primers preceded a second-round multiplex PCR. TCRdb used MiXCR to reprocess the multiplex PCR reads, holding one entry per CDR3 protein. The repertoire includes hundreds of thousands of distinct CDR3 sequences, roughly 20% of them detected once, and about 6.6% sits in the top ten. The sample was peripheral blood. The receptors shown here come from a woman younger than 35 with stable Graves' hyperthyroidism. Some clones in this sample may be carry-over from other donors' samples.

This clonotype came up many times. The chain recombines TRBV7-9 with TRBJ1-5; a weak D match, TRBD1 (6 bases). Germline CDR1 is SEHNR and CDR2 is FQNEAQ (reference sequence). The V end lost 5 bases, the J end lost 4 bases, and 12 bases lay between the germline ends. The CDR3 is made up of 14 amino acids. The CDR3, as DNA: TGTGCCAGCAGCACAGGACAGAATAATCAGCCCCAGCATTTT. It translates to CASSTGQNNQPQHF.

This clonotype was observed many times. The chain is built from TRBV28 and TRBJ1-5; the D gene is possibly TRBD1 (6 bases). In germline, CDR1 is MDHEN, CDR2 SYDVKM. The length of the CDR3 is 17 residues. Trimming took off 6 bases at V and 2 bases at J, with 20 bases between the two ends. The CDR3 loop reads CASSHRGVGARNQPQHF. The CDR3 nucleotides read TGTGCCAGCAGCCACCGGGGGGTGGGGGCTCGCAATCAGCCCCAGCATTTT.

This clonotype was recorded many times. This chain connects TRBV2 to TRBJ1-1; D gene uncertain. The CDR3 has 12 amino acids. Trimming left V 6 bases short and J 2 bases short, with 7 bases between. In germline, CDR1 is SNHLY, CDR2 FYNNEI. CDR3 amino acids: CASRLSNTEAFF. The CDR3 DNA reads TGTGCCAGCAGATTGAGCAACACTGAAGCTTTCTTT.

As for this clonotype: This may stem from a read error, because a much larger clone lies one nucleotide away. The rearrangement joins TRBV28 to TRBJ2-5; D is perhaps TRBD1 or TRBD2 (5 bases each). Germline lookup yields CDR1 MDHEN and CDR2 SYDVKM. The CDR3 spans 14 residues. Trimming pared 6 bases from V and 2 bases from J, leaving 13 bases between. CDR3 in DNA: TGTGCCAGCAGGCTCCGGGACGGACAAGAGACCCAGTACTTC. This translates into CASRLRDGQETQYF.

In its sample, this clonotype was seen many times. This chain connects TRBV6-1 to TRBJ1-5; the D gene is possibly TRBD1 (6 bases). The CDR3 is 16 residues long. Looked up from germline, CDR1 is MNHNS and CDR2 is SASEGT. Trimming left V 1 base short and J 4 bases short, with 14 bases between. The CDR3 DNA reads TGTGCCAGCAGTGAAGTATACAAGGGGGGGAATCAGCCCCAGCATTTT. It yields the protein CASSEVYKGGNQPQHF.